This record covers a single T cell receptor beta chain. The antigen is unknown. Deletions cut 4 bases from V and 0 bases from J, with 10 bases between. CDR1 MNHEY and CDR2 SMNVEV come from the germline V gene (reference sequence). The CDR3 has 15 residues. These data come from a study of T cell responses to AZD1222 COVID-19 vaccine. Whole-study findings and limits: Donors were largely white British and mainly female; clonal diversity was possibly underestimated. Baseline serostatus was positive in only a handful of AZD1222 recipients. Nearly half of spike-specific TCRs reportedly go after variant regions that carry no mutations.

Produced via immunoSEQ multiplex PCR; TCRdb's table is partial and in-frame only. The sample gives more than 150,000 clones, roughly 91% of which show up once; 0.99% is in the top ten. This TCR came from an adult in good health. The chain is built from TRBV27 and TRBJ1-5; D is uncertain. The specimen was peripheral blood, collected on day 0 of AZD1222 vaccination. CDR3 sequence (DNA): TGTGCCAGCAGTTCACGATATTATAGCAATCAGCCCCAGCATTTT. Encoded protein: CASSSRYYSNQPQHF.